A selection of T cell receptor beta chains follows, all from one sample in a study of CD8 T cells in Susac syndrome. MiXCR, applied by TCRdb to the immunoSEQ multiplex PCR reads, yields one record per CDR3 protein. The sample shows roughly 80,000 distinct CDR3 sequences, roughly 94% of them seen only once. Material: CD8+ T cells from PBMCs. The receptors stem from a human donor with Susac syndrome. Both conserved end residues are part of each CDR3. A D gene is named only where the DNA matches it firmly. Only part of the rows carry a size: once, few, many, or a class if the clone is expanded.

>once|TRBV7-8|TRBD2|TRBJ2-1
CASSPGLSYNEQFF
TGTGCCAGCAGCCCGGGACTATCCTACAATGAGCAGTTCTTC
>NA|TRBV3-1|NA|TRBJ2-1
CASSQERRWSSYNEQFF
TGTGCCAGCAGCCAAGAAAGGCGGTGGAGCTCCTACAATGAGCAGTTCTTC
>NA|TRBV19|NA|TRBJ2-3
CASSIEGRSSTDTQYF
TGTGCCAGTAGTATAGAGGGTAGGTCTAGCACAGATACGCAGTATTTT
>NA|TRBV28|TRBD1|TRBJ1-5
CASTGGYSNQPQHF
TGTGCCAGTACAGGGGGCTATAGCAATCAGCCCCAGCATTTT
>NA|TRBV15|NA|TRBJ2-2
CATGFRELFF
TGTGCCACCGGGTTTAGGGAGCTGTTTTTT
>NA|TRBV28|NA|TRBJ2-5
CASSRGLLATQYF
TGTGCCAGCAGCCGAGGATTGTTGGCGACCCAGTACTTC
>NA|TRBV5-1|NA|TRBJ1-2
CASSLGTSYGYTF
TGCGCCAGCAGCCTCGGGACCAGCTATGGCTACACCTTC
>NA|TRBV18|NA|TRBJ2-5
CASSPPTQQETQYF
TGTGCCAGCTCACCACCGACGCAGCAAGAGACCCAGTACTTC
>NA|TRBV7-9|NA|TRBJ1-2
CASRDNSGGYTF
TGTGCCAGCCGGGACAACTCAGGGGGCTACACCTTC
>NA|TRBV7-9|NA|TRBJ2-1
CASSSAQDFSYNEQFF
TGTGCCAGCAGCTCTGCTCAGGACTTCTCCTACAATGAGCAGTTCTTC
>NA|TRBV7-9|NA|TRBJ2-7
CASGTNGEQYF
TGTGCCAGCGGAACAAACGGGGAGCAGTACTTC
>NA|TRBV7-9|NA|TRBJ2-7
CASSLDRGLVYEQYF
TGTGCCAGCAGCTTAGATCGGGGGTTGGTCTACGAGCAGTACTTC
>NA|TRBV14|NA|TRBJ1-6
CASSQVQHVYNSPLHF
TGTGCCAGCAGCCAAGTACAACACGTCTATAATTCACCCCTCCACTTT
>NA|TRBV24-1|NA|TRBJ2-1
CATSDLSGLNEQFF
TGTGCCACCAGTGATTTGTCTGGACTCAATGAGCAGTTCTTC
>NA|TRBV9|NA|TRBJ2-1
CASSVGGTPNNEQFF
TGTGCCAGCAGCGTAGGAGGGACACCAAACAATGAGCAGTTCTTC
>NA|TRBV28|NA|TRBJ2-7
CASSLSPYEQYF
TGTGCCAGCAGTTTAAGCCCCTACGAGCAGTACTTC
>NA|TRBV9|TRBD1|TRBJ2-1
CASSVGDSNEQFF
TGTGCCAGCAGCGTCGGGGACAGTAATGAGCAGTTCTTC
>NA|TRBV4-1|NA|TRBJ1-2
CASSPKGSNGYTF
TGCGCCAGCAGCCCAAAAGGAAGCAATGGCTACACCTTC
>NA|TRBV29-1|NA|TRBJ1-1
CSVQGRATTEAFF
TGCAGCGTTCAAGGCAGGGCCACCACTGAAGCTTTCTTT
>NA|TRBV20-1|NA|TRBJ2-5
CSARDGGSPWWETQYF
TGCAGTGCTAGAGATGGGGGGAGCCCTTGGTGGGAGACCCAGTACTTC
>NA|TRBV4-3|NA|TRBJ2-2
CASSPDGQTNTGELFF
TGCGCCAGCAGCCCAGACGGGCAGACGAACACCGGGGAGCTGTTTTTT
>NA|TRBV27|NA|TRBJ2-7
CASSFGVLYEQYF
TGTGCCAGCAGTTTTGGGGTCCTCTACGAGCAGTACTTC
>NA|TRBV9|NA|TRBJ1-6
CASSVVGGPNSPLHF
TGTGCCAGCAGCGTAGTCGGCGGACCGAATTCACCCCTCCACTTT
>NA|TRBV2|TRBD2|TRBJ2-1
CASTEGTSGYNEQFF
TGTGCCAGCACAGAGGGGACTAGCGGATACAATGAGCAGTTCTTC
>NA|TRBV9|NA|TRBJ2-2
CASSAHPSPRTGELFF
TGTGCCAGCAGCGCCCATCCAAGTCCTAGGACCGGGGAGCTGTTTTTT
>NA|TRBV10-2|NA|TRBJ1-2
CASLGYYDDGYTF
TGCGCCAGCCTCGGATATTATGATGATGGCTACACCTTC